This T cell receptor (beta chain) was captured in a study of blood T cell repertoires in COVID-19. Study-level background: Sites in the United States, Italy and Spain provided acute and convalescent COVID-19 samples. Sources were T cells, B-cell-depleted T cells, or PBMCs; the material itself was cDNA or gDNA.

Per the original methods: Estimates of nucleated cell counts were drawn from the amplification of reference gene primers. This table comes from immunoSEQ multiplex PCR, and its TCRdb copy is limited to in-frame clones, with some not included. V and J calls and clone size are copied from that table; D and trimming were computed from the DNA. Among approximately 260,000 clones listed, around 86% were seen once. This CDR3 is built from 16 residues. Germline CDR1 SGHRS, CDR2 YFSETQ. V was shortened by 4 bases and J by 5 bases, with 18 bases between the two germline ends. The receptor comes from a man aged 50 or older with acute or convalescent COVID-19. The sequenced sample consisted of peripheral blood. J is TRBJ1-4 and V is TRBV5-1; D is possibly TRBD1 (6 bases). The CDR3 is CASSQNRQAENEKLFF. CDR3 coding DNA: TGCGCCAGCAGCCAGAACCGACAGGCCGAGAATGAAAAACTGTTTTTT.